This T cell receptor beta chain was sequenced during a study of identical twins. CDR3 size: 16 residues. Germline-derived CDR1 and CDR2 are LNHNV and YYDKDF (reference sequence). Trimming removed 5 bases from V and 6 bases from J, with 21 bases in between. Ten or more counts support this clonotype. Via MiXCR, TCRdb re-called the 5' RACE reads, giving one row per CDR3 protein. The table shows hundreds of thousands of distinct CDR3 sequences, with about 8% occurring only once. These same records also appear under a second study, on yellow fever vaccine responses in identical twins.

The receptor's source is a woman aged 18-29 years in good health. Material: memory (CD45RO+) T cells sorted from blood. The chain carries TRBV15 and TRBJ2-3; TRBD2 is a possible D gene (6 bases). CDR3 DNA: TGTGCCACCAGCCAGGTGCGGGTTGGTGGGAGGGATACGCAGTATTTT. It specifies CATSQVRVGGRDTQYF.